This TCR beta chain was profiled in a study of identical twins. The germline gives CDR1 DFQATT, CDR2 SNEGSKA (reference sequence). This CDR3 is built from 12 residues. Unique molecular identifiers were present on cDNA, and template switching added a universal primer site. TCRdb re-analysed the 5' RACE reads in MiXCR, keeping a single row per CDR3 protein. The table has some 1,700,000 distinct CDR3 sequences, about 30% seen once. This clonotype was seen at least ten times. Its antigen is currently unknown. Whole-study findings and limits: Compared with models, monozygotic twins showed more out-of-frame TCR alpha sharing. The study found weaker excess twin sharing in beta out-of-frame sequences.

The sample comprised cord blood. The TCR comes from a newborn girl in good health. The rearrangement joins TRBV20-1 to TRBJ2-3, with D unclear. Here the CDR3 reads CSAAPSTDTQYF. The CDR3 nucleotides are TGCAGCGCCGCCCCTAGCACAGATACGCAGTATTTT.